This paragraph covers one TCR beta chain sequence. Its target is unknown. The data derive from a study of cytomegalovirus exposure and HLA in healthy donors. Broader study findings: Later genetic work tied a missense DCLRE1C variant to beta-chain V and J trimming.

Primers: 60 Vbeta forward and 13 Jbeta reverse. TCRdb's copy holds only in-frame clones and misses some; the assay was immunoSEQ multiplex PCR. Among around 90,000 clones listed, 55% to 65% were seen once. The material sequenced was PBMCs. This TCR was recovered from a human donor in good health.

This CDR3 reads CASSHKNNYGYTF. CDR3 bases: TGTGCCAGCAGTCACAAGAATAACTATGGCTACACCTTC. The chain is built from TRBV14 and TRBJ1-2, with D hard to call. In germline, CDR1 is SGHDN, CDR2 FVKESK. The CDR3 contains 13 residues. V dropped 6 bases and J dropped 1 base, with 9 bases sitting between them.